These 3 T cell receptor beta chains originate from one sample sequenced in a study of vaccination effects on CD4 cells after COVID-19. Sequencing was preceded by expansion of antigen-specific CD4+ T cells with viral peptide pools in the ViraFEST assay. Subsequent to a culture period of more than 8 days, CD4+ T cells were isolated. No vaccinee had earlier SARS-CoV-2 infection, and nucleocapsid antibodies were negative. Profiled with immunoSEQ multiplex PCR; TCRdb holds only in-frame clones, not every one. The table has 55,000 to 75,000 clones, approximately 70% seen once; the top ten hold about 4%. Their recognized antigens are unknown. This specimen was CD4+ T cells from PBMCs cultured with HCoV-OC43 spike peptides, taken before COVID-19 vaccination. Indicated subset: HCoV-OC43 spike overlapping peptide pool stimulation. The source is a human donor who received a COVID-19 vaccine.

This chain links TRBV18 with TRBJ1-2; 7 bases agree with TRBD1. J gave up 2 bases and V 5 bases, and 5 bases lay outside the gene matches. Germline loops: CDR1 KGHSH, CDR2 LQKENI. This CDR3 is built from 14 residues. The CDR3 protein is CASSIAGQNYGYTF. The CDR3 DNA reads as TGTGCCAGCTCAATAGCGGGACAGAACTATGGCTACACCTTC.

V usage is TRBV30 and J usage is TRBJ2-5, with D perhaps TRBD2 (5 bases). Between the trimmed V and J ends, which lost 4 bases and 0 bases, there was a span of 6 bases. Germline values: CDR1 GTSNPN, CDR2 SVGIG (reference sequence). The CDR3 is 12 residues long. The CDR3 loop is CAWTGYQETQYF. The CDR3 bases are TGTGCCTGGACGGGATACCAAGAGACCCAGTACTTC.

This clone was seen just once. This chain connects TRBV10-1 to TRBJ1-1; D is unresolved. CDR3 length: 13 residues. Germline V lookup: CDR1 WNHNN, CDR2 SYGVQD (reference sequence). Trimming removed 5 bases at V and 5 bases at J, with 12 bases between. CDR3 amino acids: CASSLGPGTEAFF. CDR3 nucleotide sequence: TGCGCCAGCAGTTTAGGACCGGGGACTGAAGCTTTCTTT.